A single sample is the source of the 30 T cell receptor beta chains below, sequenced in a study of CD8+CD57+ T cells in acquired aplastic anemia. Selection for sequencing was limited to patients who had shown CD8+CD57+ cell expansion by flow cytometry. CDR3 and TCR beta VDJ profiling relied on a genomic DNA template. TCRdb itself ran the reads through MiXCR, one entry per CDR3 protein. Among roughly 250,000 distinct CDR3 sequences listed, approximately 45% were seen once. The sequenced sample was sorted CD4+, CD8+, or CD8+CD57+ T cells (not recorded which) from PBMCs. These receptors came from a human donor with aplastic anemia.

CDR3 DNA: TGTGCCTGGGGGCCGGGACAGGGCAATCAGCCCCAGCATTTT. It specifies CAWGPGQGNQPQHF. The rearrangement joins TRBV30 to TRBJ1-5, with 8 bases lining up with TRBD1. The CDR3 runs 14 residues. The V gene's germline CDR1 is GTSNPN and CDR2 SVGIG (reference sequence). The V gene end was trimmed by 5 bases and the J gene end by 2 bases; junction bases not matched to a gene: 5.

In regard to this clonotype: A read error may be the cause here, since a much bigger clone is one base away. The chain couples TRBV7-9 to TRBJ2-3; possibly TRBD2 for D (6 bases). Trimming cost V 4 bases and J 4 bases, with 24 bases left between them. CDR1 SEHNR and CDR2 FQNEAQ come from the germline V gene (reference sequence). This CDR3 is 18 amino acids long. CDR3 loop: CASSCLRGTLWEADTQYF. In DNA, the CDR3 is TGTGCCAGCAGCTGTCTCCGGGGGACTTTATGGGAAGCAGATACGCAGTATTTT.

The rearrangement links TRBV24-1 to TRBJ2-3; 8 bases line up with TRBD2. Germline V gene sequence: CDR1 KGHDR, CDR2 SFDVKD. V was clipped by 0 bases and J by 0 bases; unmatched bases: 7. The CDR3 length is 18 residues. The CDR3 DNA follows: TGTGCCACCAGTGATTTGAAAGCGGGAGCGGCTAGCACAGATACGCAGTATTTT. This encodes CATSDLKAGAASTDTQYF.

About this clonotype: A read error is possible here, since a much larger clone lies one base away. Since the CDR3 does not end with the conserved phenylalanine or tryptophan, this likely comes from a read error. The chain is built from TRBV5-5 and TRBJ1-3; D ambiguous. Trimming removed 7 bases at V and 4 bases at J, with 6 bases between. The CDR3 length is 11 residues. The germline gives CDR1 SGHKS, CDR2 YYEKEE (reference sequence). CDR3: CASLTGNTIYC. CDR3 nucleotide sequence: TGTGCCAGCCTAACCGGAAACACCATATATTGT.

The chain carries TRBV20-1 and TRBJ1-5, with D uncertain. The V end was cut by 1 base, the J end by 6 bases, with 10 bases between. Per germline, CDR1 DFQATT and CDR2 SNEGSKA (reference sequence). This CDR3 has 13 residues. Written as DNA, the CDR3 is TGCAGTGCTAGAGTTTTAGGAGTTCAGCCCCAGCATTTT. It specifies CSARVLGVQPQHF.

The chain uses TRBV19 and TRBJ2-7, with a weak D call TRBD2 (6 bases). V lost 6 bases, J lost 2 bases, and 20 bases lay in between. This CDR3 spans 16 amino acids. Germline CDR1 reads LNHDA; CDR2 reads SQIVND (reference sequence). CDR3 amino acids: CASSDSGARVTYEQYF. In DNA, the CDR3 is TGTGCCAGTAGCGATTCGGGAGCGAGAGTAACCTACGAGCAGTACTTC.

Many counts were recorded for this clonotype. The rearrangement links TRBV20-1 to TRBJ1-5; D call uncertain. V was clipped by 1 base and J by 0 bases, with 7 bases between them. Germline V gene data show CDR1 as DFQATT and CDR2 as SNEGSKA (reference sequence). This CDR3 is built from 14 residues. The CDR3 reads CSARARNSNQPQHF. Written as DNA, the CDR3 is TGCAGTGCTAGAGCCCGGAATAGCAATCAGCCCCAGCATTTT.

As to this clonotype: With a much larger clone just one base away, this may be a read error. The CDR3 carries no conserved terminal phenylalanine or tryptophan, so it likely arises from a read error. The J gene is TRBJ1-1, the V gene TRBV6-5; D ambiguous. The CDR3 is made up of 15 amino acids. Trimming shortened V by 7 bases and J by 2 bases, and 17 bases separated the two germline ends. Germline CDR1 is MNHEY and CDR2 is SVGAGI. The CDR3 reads CASTPPEKRNTEAFS. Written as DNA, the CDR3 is TGTGCCAGCACCCCGCCAGAAAAACGTAACACTGAAGCTTTCTCT.

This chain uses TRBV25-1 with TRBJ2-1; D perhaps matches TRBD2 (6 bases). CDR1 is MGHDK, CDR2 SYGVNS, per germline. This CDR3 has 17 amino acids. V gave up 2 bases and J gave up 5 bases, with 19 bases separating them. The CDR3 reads CASSERGLFRNHNEQFF. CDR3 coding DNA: TGTGCCAGCAGTGAACGAGGACTATTTCGGAACCACAATGAGCAGTTCTTC.

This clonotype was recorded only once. The CDR3 DNA sequence: TGTGCCAGCAGCACCCGGGACACCTATGGCTACACCTTC. Its protein is CASSTRDTYGYTF. The chain joins TRBV3-2 to TRBJ1-2; TRBD1 was called by the table and not checked on the DNA. TRBV3-2 is classified as a pseudogene. CDR3 length equals 13 residues.

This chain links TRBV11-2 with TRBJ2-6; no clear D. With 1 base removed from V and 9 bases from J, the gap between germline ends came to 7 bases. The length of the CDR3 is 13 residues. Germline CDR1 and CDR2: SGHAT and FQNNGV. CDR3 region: CASSLVPDNVLTF. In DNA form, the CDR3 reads TGTGCCAGCAGCTTAGTTCCGGACAACGTCCTGACTTTC.

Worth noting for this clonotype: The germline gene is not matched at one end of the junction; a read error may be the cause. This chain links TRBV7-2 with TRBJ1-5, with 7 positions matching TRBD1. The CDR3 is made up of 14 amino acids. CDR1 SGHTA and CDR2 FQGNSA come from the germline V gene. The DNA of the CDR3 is TGCGCCAGCAGCCGGGACAGCCCAAATCCGCCCCAGCATTTT. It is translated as CASSRDSPNPPQHF. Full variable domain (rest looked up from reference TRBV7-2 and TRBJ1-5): GAGVSQSPSNKVTEKGKDVELRCDPISGHTALYWYRQSLGQGLEFLIYFQGNSAPDKSGLPSDRFSAERTGGSVSTLTIQRTQQEDSAVYLCASSRDSPNPPQHFGDGTRLSIL.

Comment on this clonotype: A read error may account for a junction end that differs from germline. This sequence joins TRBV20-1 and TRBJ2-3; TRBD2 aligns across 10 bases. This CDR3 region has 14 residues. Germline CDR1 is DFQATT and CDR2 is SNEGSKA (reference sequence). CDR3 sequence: CSATSGSSAETQHF. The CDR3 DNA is TGCAGTGCTACTAGCGGGAGTTCAGCAGAGACCCAGCACTTC.

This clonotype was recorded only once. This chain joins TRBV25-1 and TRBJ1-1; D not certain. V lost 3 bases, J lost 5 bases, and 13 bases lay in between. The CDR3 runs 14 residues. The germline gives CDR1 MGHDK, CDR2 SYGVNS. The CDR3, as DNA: TGTGCCAGCAGTGAGCCCGGGCCGAGGACTGAAGCTTTCTTT. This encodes CASSEPGPRTEAFF.

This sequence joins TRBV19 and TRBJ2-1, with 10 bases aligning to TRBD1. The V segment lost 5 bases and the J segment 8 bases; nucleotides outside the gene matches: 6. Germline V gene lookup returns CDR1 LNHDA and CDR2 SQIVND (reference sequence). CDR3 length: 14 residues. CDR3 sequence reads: CASSPGQGSDEQFF. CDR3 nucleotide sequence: TGTGCCAGTAGTCCGGGACAGGGGTCGGATGAGCAGTTCTTC.

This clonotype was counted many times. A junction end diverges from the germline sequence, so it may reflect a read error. For the CDR3, the DNA is TGCGCCAGCAGCCAAGGACAGGGTTCTCAGCCCCAGCATTTT. This translates into CASSQGQGSQPQHF. The J gene is TRBJ1-5, the V gene TRBV4-2; 8 nucleotides line up with TRBD1. This CDR3 region has 14 residues. Germline V CDR1 and CDR2: LGHNA, YNFKEQ.

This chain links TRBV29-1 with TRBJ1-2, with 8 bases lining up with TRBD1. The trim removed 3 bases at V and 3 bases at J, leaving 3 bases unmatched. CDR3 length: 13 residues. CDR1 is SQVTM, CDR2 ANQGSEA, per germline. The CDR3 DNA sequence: TGCAGCGTTGACAGGGGGCATGACTATGGCTACACCTTC. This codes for CSVDRGHDYGYTF.

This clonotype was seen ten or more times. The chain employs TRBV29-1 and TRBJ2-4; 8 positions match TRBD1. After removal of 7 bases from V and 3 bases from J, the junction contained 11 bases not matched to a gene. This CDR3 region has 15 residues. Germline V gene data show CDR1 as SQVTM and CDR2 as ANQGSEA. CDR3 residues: CSARTGPGVKNIQYF. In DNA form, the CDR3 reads TGCAGCGCACGGACAGGGCCAGGGGTCAAAAACATTCAGTACTTC.

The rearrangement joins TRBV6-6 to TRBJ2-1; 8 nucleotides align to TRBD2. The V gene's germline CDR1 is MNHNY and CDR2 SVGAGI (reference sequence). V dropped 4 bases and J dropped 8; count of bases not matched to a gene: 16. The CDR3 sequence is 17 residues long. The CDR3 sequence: CASSFHTQREYRDEQFF. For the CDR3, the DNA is TGTGCCAGCAGTTTTCATACCCAGCGGGAGTATCGGGATGAGCAGTTCTTC.

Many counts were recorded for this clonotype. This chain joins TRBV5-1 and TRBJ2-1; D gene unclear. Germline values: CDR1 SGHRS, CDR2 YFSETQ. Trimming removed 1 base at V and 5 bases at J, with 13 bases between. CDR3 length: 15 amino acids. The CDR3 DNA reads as TGCGCCAGCAGCTTGATTTACAGAGAAGACAATGAGCAGTTCTTC. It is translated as CASSLIYREDNEQFF.

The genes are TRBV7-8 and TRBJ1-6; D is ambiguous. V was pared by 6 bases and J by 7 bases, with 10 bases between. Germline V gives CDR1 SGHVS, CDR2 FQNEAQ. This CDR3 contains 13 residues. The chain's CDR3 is CASSATGNSPLHF. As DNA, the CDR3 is TGTGCCAGCAGTGCCACTGGGAATTCACCCCTCCACTTT.

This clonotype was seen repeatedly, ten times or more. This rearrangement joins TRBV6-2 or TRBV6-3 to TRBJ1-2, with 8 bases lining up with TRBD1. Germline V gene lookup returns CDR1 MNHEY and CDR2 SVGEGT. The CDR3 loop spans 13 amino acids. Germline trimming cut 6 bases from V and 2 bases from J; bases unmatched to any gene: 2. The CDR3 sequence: CASRGDRNYGYTF. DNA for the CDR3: TGTGCCAGCAGAGGGGACAGGAACTATGGCTACACCTTC.

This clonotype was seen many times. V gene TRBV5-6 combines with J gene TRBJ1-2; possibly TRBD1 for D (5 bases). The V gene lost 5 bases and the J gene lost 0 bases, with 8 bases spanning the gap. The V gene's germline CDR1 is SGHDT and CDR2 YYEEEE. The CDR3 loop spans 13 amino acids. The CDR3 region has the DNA TGTGCCAGCAGTGGGGGGTCTAACTATGGCTACACCTTC. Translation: CASSGGSNYGYTF.

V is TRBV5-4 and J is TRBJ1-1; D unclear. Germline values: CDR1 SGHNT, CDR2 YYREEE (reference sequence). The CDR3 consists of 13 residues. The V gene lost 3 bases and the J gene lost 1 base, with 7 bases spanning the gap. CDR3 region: CASSSRENTEAFF. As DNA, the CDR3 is TGTGCCAGCAGCTCCAGAGAGAACACTGAAGCTTTCTTT. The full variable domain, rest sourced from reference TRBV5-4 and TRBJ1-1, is ETGVTQSPTHLIKTRGQQVTLRCSSQSGHNTVSWYQQALGQGPQFIFQYYREEENGRGNFPPRFSGLQFPNYSSELNVNALELDDSALYLCASSSRENTEAFFGQGTRLTVV.

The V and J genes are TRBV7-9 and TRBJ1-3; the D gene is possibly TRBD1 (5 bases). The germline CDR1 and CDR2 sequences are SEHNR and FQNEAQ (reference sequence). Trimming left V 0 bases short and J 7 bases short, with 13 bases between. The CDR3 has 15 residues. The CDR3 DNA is TGTGCCAGCAGCTTAGCGGGGCAGGGACCGAACACCATATATTTT. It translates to CASSLAGQGPNTIYF.

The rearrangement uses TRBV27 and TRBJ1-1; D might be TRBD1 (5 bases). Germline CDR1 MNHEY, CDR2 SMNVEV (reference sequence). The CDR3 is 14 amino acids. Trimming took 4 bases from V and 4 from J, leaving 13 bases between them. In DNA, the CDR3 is TGTGCCAGCAGTTACGGGGGTAGGAGCACTGAAGCTTTCTTT. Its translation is CASSYGGRSTEAFF.

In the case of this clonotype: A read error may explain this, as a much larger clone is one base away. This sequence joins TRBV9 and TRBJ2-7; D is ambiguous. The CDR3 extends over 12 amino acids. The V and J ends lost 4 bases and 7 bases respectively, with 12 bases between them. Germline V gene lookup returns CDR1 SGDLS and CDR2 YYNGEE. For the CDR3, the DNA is TGTGCCAGCAGCTCACCGGTGACAGAGCAGTACTTC. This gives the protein CASSSPVTEQYF. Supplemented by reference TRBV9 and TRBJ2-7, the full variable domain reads DSGVTQTPKHLITATGQRVTLRCSPRSGDLSVYWYQQSLDQGLQFLIQYYNGEERAKGNILERFSAQQFPDLHSELNLSSLELGDSALYFCASSSPVTEQYFGPGTRLTVT.

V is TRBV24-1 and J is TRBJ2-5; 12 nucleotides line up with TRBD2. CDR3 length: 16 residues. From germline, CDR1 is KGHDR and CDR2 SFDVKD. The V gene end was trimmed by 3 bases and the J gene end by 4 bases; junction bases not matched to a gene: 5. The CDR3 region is CATSDPLAGGLETQYF. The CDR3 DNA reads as TGTGCCACCAGTGATCCACTAGCGGGGGGTTTAGAGACCCAGTACTTC.

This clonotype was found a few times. The CDR3 bases are TGTGCCAGCAGCCAAGATGGGTCGTGGTACACTGAAGCTTTCTTT. This sequence encodes CASSQDGSWYTEAFF. The chain carries TRBV3-1 and TRBJ1-1, with D hard to call. The V and J ends lost 0 bases and 3 bases respectively, with 11 bases between them. The CDR3 extends over 15 amino acids. The germline CDR1 and CDR2 sequences are LGHDT and YNNKEL (reference sequence).

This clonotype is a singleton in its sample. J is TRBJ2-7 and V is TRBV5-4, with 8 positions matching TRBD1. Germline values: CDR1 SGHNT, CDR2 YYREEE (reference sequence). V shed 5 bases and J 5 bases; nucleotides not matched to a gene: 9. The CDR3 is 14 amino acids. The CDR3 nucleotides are TGTGCCAGCAGGGTAATAGGACAGGGCGACGAGCAGTACTTC. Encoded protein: CASRVIGQGDEQYF. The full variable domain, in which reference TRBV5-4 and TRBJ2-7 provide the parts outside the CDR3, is ETGVTQSPTHLIKTRGQQVTLRCSSQSGHNTVSWYQQALGQGPQFIFQYYREEENGRGNFPPRFSGLQFPNYSSELNVNALELDDSALYLCASRVIGQGDEQYFGPGTRLTVT.